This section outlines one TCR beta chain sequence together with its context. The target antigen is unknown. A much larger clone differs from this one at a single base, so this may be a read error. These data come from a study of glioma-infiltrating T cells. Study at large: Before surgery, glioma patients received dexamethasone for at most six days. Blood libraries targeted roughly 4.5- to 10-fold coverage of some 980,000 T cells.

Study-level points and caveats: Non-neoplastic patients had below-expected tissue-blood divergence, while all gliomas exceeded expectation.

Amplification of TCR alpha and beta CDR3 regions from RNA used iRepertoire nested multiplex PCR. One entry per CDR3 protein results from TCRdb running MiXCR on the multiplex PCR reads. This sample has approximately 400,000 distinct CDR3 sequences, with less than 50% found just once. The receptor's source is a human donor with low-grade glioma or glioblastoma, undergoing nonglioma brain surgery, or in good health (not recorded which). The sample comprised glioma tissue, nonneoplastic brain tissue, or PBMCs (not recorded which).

The DNA for the CDR3 is TGCAGTGCTAAGTCGGGACAGGGTTCGGGTCAGCCCCAGCATTTT. Its translation: CSAKSGQGSGQPQHF. This chain joins TRBV20-1 and TRBJ1-5; 9 positions agree with TRBD1. This CDR3 region has 15 residues. The V and J ends lost 4 bases and 6 bases, in that order; junction bases with no gene match: 10. CDR1 is DFQATT and CDR2 is SNEGSKA in the germline V gene (reference sequence).